These 24 T cell receptor beta chains originate from one sample sequenced in a study of technical replicates of blood from several donors. Generated by immunoSEQ multiplex PCR, the TCRdb table keeps only in-frame clones and is missing some. The table has more than 65,000 clones, less than 95% seen once. The specimen sequenced was T cells isolated from PBMCs. The receptors originated from a human donor in good health.

The V call is TRBV28, the J call TRBJ1-1; 10 bases map to TRBD1. The V gene end was trimmed by 8 bases and the J gene end by 2 bases; junction bases not matched to a gene: 8. CDR1 is MDHEN and CDR2 is SYDVKM in the germline V gene. This CDR3 spans 15 amino acids. In DNA, the CDR3 is TGTGCCAGCCGCCCGGGACAGGGGCGAAACACTGAAGCTTTCTTT. Its protein is CASRPGQGRNTEAFF.

The chain joins TRBV4-1 to TRBJ2-7, with D possibly being TRBD1 (8 bases). V was cut by 0 bases and J by 0 bases, with 12 bases left in between. This CDR3 contains 16 residues. The germline CDR1 and CDR2 sequences are MGHRA and YSYEKL. The CDR3 here is CASSQEHRGGSYEQYF. DNA for the CDR3: TGCGCCAGCAGCCAAGAACACAGGGGGGGCTCCTACGAGCAGTACTTC.

The chain has TRBV6-5 and TRBJ1-1, with a possible D match to TRBD1 (6 bases). Germline CDR1 reads MNHEY; CDR2 reads SVGAGI. V lost 6 bases and J lost 4, with 18 bases in between. This CDR3 comprises 15 residues. The CDR3 protein is CASSPNRERGTEAFF. Here the CDR3 DNA reads TGTGCCAGCAGCCCGAACAGGGAAAGGGGCACTGAAGCTTTCTTT.

This clone has only one observation. The CDR3 sequence: CASSPSGAGELFF. The CDR3 DNA reads as TGTGCCAGTAGTCCGTCCGGGGCCGGGGAGCTGTTTTTT. The J gene is TRBJ2-2, the V gene TRBV19, with D tentatively TRBD2 (5 bases). Per germline, CDR1 LNHDA and CDR2 SQIVND (reference sequence). CDR3 length equals 13 residues. The V and J ends lost 5 bases and 6 bases respectively, with 10 bases between them.

The V and J genes are TRBV19 and TRBJ2-7; maybe TRBD2 (5 bases). CDR1 LNHDA and CDR2 SQIVND come from the germline V gene (reference sequence). The V end lost 7 bases, the J end lost 7 bases, and 17 bases lay between the germline ends. The CDR3 loop spans 13 amino acids. The CDR3 loop is CASMVKVGGEQYF. DNA of the CDR3: TGTGCCAGTATGGTGAAAGTAGGCGGGGAGCAGTACTTC.

CDR3 nucleotide sequence: TGTGCCAGCATCCCCGACACTTTTAATTCACCCCTCCACTTT. Amino acids: CASIPDTFNSPLHF. The chain is built from TRBV2 and TRBJ1-6, with D unclear. This CDR3 is built from 14 residues. Germline V gives CDR1 SNHLY, CDR2 FYNNEI. The V and J ends lost 7 bases and 6 bases respectively, with 13 bases between them.

The chain has TRBV30 and TRBJ2-2, with 8 bases aligning to TRBD1. CDR1 is GTSNPN, CDR2 SVGIG, per germline (reference sequence). V gave up 5 bases and J gave up 7 bases; unmatched junction bases: 12. There are 15 residues in the CDR3. The chain's CDR3 is CAWLRRQGNGGELFF. In DNA, the CDR3 is TGTGCCTGGCTCCGGAGACAGGGGAACGGCGGGGAGCTGTTTTTT.

The CDR3 is CASSTGGRYEQYF. CDR3 DNA sequence: TGTGCCAGCAGCACAGGGGGAAGATACGAGCAGTACTTC. The genes are TRBV7-8 and TRBJ2-7; 8 bases match TRBD1. The V segment lost 5 bases and the J segment 4 bases; nucleotides outside the gene matches: 4. The CDR3 extends over 13 amino acids. Germline-derived CDR1 and CDR2 are SGHVS and FQNEAQ.

The chain uses TRBV28 and TRBJ2-1, with 8 bases identical to TRBD1. CDR1 is MDHEN and CDR2 is SYDVKM in the germline V gene. The CDR3 is 12 residues long. V trimming: 8 bases; J trimming: 14 bases; junction bases outside the gene matches: 11. CDR3 region: CASQFQGAIKFF. CDR3 coding DNA: TGTGCCAGCCAGTTCCAGGGGGCGATTAAGTTCTTC.

The chain carries TRBV6-1 and TRBJ1-1, with TRBD1 matching 7 bases. V lost 0 bases and J lost 11; bases outside the gene matches: 9. The CDR3 covers 14 residues. Germline V gives CDR1 MNHNS, CDR2 SASEGT. The CDR3 nucleotides are TGTGCCAGCAGTGAAGCGTCAGGACAGGTGAGGGCTTTCTTT. Translating it yields CASSEASGQVRAFF.

V and J are TRBV7-9 and TRBJ2-5; D is perhaps TRBD2 (6 bases). There are 16 residues in the CDR3. Germline CDR1 SEHNR, CDR2 FQNEAQ (reference sequence). Trimming left V 4 bases short and J 7 bases short, with 22 bases between. The CDR3 here is CASSSASRDWLGTQYF. In nucleotides, the CDR3 is TGTGCCAGCAGCTCAGCCTCAAGGGACTGGCTAGGGACCCAGTACTTC. The full variable domain, its missing parts supplied by reference TRBV7-9 and TRBJ2-5, is DTGVSQNPRHKITKRGQNVTFRCDPISEHNRLYWYRQTLGQGPEFLTYFQNEAQLEKSRLLSDRFSAERPKGSFSTLEIQRTEQGDSAMYLCASSSASRDWLGTQYFGPGTRLLVL.

This clone was observed once. The V gene is TRBV9, the J gene TRBJ2-1, with D maybe TRBD2 (5 bases). The CDR3 length is 17 residues. CDR1 is SGDLS, CDR2 YYNGEE, per germline. The V gene lost 0 bases and the J gene lost 0 bases, with 13 bases spanning the gap. CDR3 DNA sequence: TGTGCCAGCAGCGTAGCTCGGGGTGTGAGCTCCTACAATGAGCAGTTCTTC. Its protein product is CASSVARGVSSYNEQFF.

The chain couples TRBV11-1 to TRBJ1-5; the D is unclear. The germline V gene has CDR1 SGHAT and CDR2 FQDESV (reference sequence). V was trimmed by 5 bases and J by 4 bases, leaving 15 bases between them. CDR3 size: 15 residues. CDR3 in DNA: TGTGCCAGCAGCGAGGGCACCGGCCAGAATCAGCCCCAGCATTTT. This translates into CASSEGTGQNQPQHF.

This chain links TRBV10-3 with TRBJ1-1; a weak D match, TRBD1 (6 bases). Trimming took 3 bases from V and 6 from J, leaving 17 bases between them. CDR3 length: 15 amino acids. Germline V gives CDR1 ENHRY, CDR2 SYGVKD. CDR3 sequence: CAISDSGTSGPEAFF. CDR3 bases: TGTGCCATCAGTGATTCCGGGACATCAGGACCTGAAGCTTTCTTT.

This chain connects TRBV21-1 to TRBJ2-1; no check of the table's D call, TRBD2, against the DNA was made. TRBV21-1 is annotated as a pseudogene. This CDR3 is 14 amino acids long. Here the CDR3 reads CASSKGEDTNEQFF. The CDR3 DNA follows: TGTGCCAGCAGCAAGGGGGAGGACACAAATGAGCAGTTCTTC.

V is TRBV23-1 and J is TRBJ2-7; 7 bases map to TRBD2. TRBV23-1 is filed as an ORF, its function uncertain. V trimming: 8 bases; J trimming: 4 bases; junction bases outside the gene matches: 17. This CDR3 has 16 residues. The CDR3 DNA reads as TGCGCCAGCGCCCCATTTCAGACTGGCGGGAGTTACGAGCAGTACTTC. This encodes CASAPFQTGGSYEQYF.

The rearrangement uses TRBV6-5 and TRBJ1-1; a weak D match, TRBD1 (5 bases). The CDR3 spans 14 residues. Germline loops: CDR1 MNHEY, CDR2 SVGAGI. Trimming took 8 bases from V and 1 from J, leaving 14 bases between them. CDR3 DNA sequence: TGTGCCAGCCAAGGGGAAGACTGGAACACTGAAGCTTTCTTT. This sequence encodes CASQGEDWNTEAFF.

The rearrangement links TRBV6-4 to TRBJ2-2, with 7 bases aligning to TRBD1. The CDR3 contains 15 residues. J gave up 2 bases and V 8 bases, and 8 bases lay outside the gene matches. Germline V CDR1 and CDR2: MRHNA, SNTAGT. Here the CDR3 DNA reads TGTGCCAGCGGCGCAGGGACAGACAACACCGGGGAGCTGTTTTTT. Its protein product is CASGAGTDNTGELFF.

V gene TRBV19 combines with J gene TRBJ1-5; D unclear. V lost 8 bases and J 3 bases, leaving 11 bases between the germline ends. The CDR3 totals 13 residues. Germline CDR1 and CDR2: LNHDA and SQIVND (reference sequence). Here the CDR3 DNA reads TGTGCCAGTGGTCGGGAAGCCAATCAGCCCCAGCATTTT. Its translation is CASGREANQPQHF. Complete variable domain (other parts from reference TRBV19 and TRBJ1-5): DGGITQSPKYLFRKEGQNVTLSCEQNLNHDAMYWYRQDPGQGLRLIYYSQIVNDFQKGDIAEGYSVSREKKESFPLTVTSAQKNPTAFYLCASGREANQPQHFGDGTRLSIL.

V usage is TRBV27 and J usage is TRBJ2-7; possibly TRBD1 for D (6 bases). Germline V gene lookup returns CDR1 MNHEY and CDR2 SMNVEV (reference sequence). This CDR3 region has 17 residues. V lost 9 bases and J 1 base, leaving 25 bases between the germline ends. The CDR3 DNA reads TGTGCCAGTTCGGACAGTTCTCCATTCGTAGCGTCCTACGAGCAGTACTTC. Translating it yields CASSDSSPFVASYEQYF.

The DNA for the CDR3 is TGTGCCAGCAGTGAAATGCGGGCAGGGGGTCATCAGCCCCAGCATTTT. Translation gives CASSEMRAGGHQPQHF. J is TRBJ1-5 and V is TRBV2; 7 bases agree with TRBD1. The length of the CDR3 is 16 residues. Trimming cost V 2 bases and J 5 bases; bases outside gene matches: 9. Looked up from germline, CDR1 is SNHLY and CDR2 is FYNNEI. Complete variable domain (other parts from reference TRBV2 and TRBJ1-5): EPEVTQTPSHQVTQMGQEVILRCVPISNHLYFYWYRQILGQKVEFLVSFYNNEISEKSEIFDDQFSVERPDGSNFTLKIRSTKLEDSAMYFCASSEMRAGGHQPQHFGDGTRLSIL.

This chain links TRBV5-5 with TRBJ2-2; no definite D call. The CDR3 is made up of 13 amino acids. The V gene lost 0 bases and the J gene lost 15 bases, with 15 bases spanning the gap. Per germline, CDR1 SGHKS and CDR2 YYEKEE (reference sequence). In nucleotides, the CDR3 is TGTGCCAGCAGCTTGGACGGTGGTGGTGCGGTGTTTTTT. Its protein product is CASSLDGGGAVFF.

The J gene is TRBJ2-1, the V gene TRBV5-1; D is ambiguous. Germline CDR1 reads SGHRS; CDR2 reads YFSETQ. The CDR3 is 14 residues long. V was cut by 4 bases and J by 3 bases, with 11 bases left in between. DNA for the CDR3: TGCGCCAGCAGCCCGCTCGCGAACTACAATGAGCAGTTCTTC. It yields the protein CASSPLANYNEQFF. The whole variable domain, filled in from reference TRBV5-1 and TRBJ2-1, reads KAGVTQTPRYLIKTRGQQVTLSCSPISGHRSVSWYQQTPGQGLQFLFEYFSETQRNKGNFPGRFSGRQFSNSRSEMNVSTLELGDSALYLCASSPLANYNEQFFGPGTRLTVL.

The chain links TRBV7-2 to TRBJ1-2; D is possibly TRBD1 (6 bases). In germline, CDR1 is SGHTA, CDR2 FQGNSA. V lost 0 bases, J lost 4 bases, and 9 bases lay in between. The CDR3 is made up of 14 amino acids. The CDR3 coding sequence is TGTGCCAGCAGCTTAGCGCAGGGGCTCTATGGCTACACCTTC. This gives the protein CASSLAQGLYGYTF. Combining the CDR3 with reference TRBV7-2 and TRBJ1-2 gives the whole variable domain GAGVSQSPSNKVTEKGKDVELRCDPISGHTALYWYRQSLGQGLEFLIYFQGNSAPDKSGLPSDRFSAERTGGSVSTLTIQRTQQEDSAVYLCASSLAQGLYGYTFGSGTRLTVV.